These 5 T cell receptor beta chains were all obtained from the same sample, sequenced in a study of blood T cell repertoires in COVID-19. TCRdb keeps only in-frame clones here, not all; method: immunoSEQ multiplex PCR. The sample has about 220,000 clones, approximately 81% seen once. Sequencing was carried out using peripheral blood. Source of these receptors: a man in his fifties who had recovered from COVID-19.

The rearrangement joins TRBV28 to TRBJ2-1; tentative D call: TRBD1 (5 bases). Germline V gene data show CDR1 as MDHEN and CDR2 as SYDVKM. This CDR3 spans 14 amino acids. Trimming took off 5 bases at V and 4 bases at J, with 12 bases between the two ends. The CDR3 region is CASSPVTDYNEQFF. CDR3 bases: TGTGCCAGCAGTCCCGTGACAGATTACAATGAGCAGTTCTTC.

The chain joins TRBV28 to TRBJ1-4; 8 bases fit TRBD1. The germline V gene has CDR1 MDHEN and CDR2 SYDVKM. The CDR3 runs to 13 residues. V was pared by 3 bases and J by 7 bases, with 1 base of the junction left unmatched. CDR3 protein: CASSLDRVEKLFF. The CDR3 bases are TGTGCCAGCAGTTTGGACAGGGTTGAAAAACTGTTTTTT. Complete variable domain (other parts from reference TRBV28 and TRBJ1-4): DVKVTQSSRYLVKRTGEKVFLECVQDMDHENMFWYRQDPGLGLRLIYFSYDVKMKEKGDIPEGYSVSREKKERFSLILESASTNQTSMYLCASSLDRVEKLFFGSGTQLSVL.

V and J are TRBV30 and TRBJ1-4; D is undetermined. Trimming shortened V by 2 bases and J by 7 bases, and 5 bases separated the two germline ends. The CDR3 has 11 amino acids. Germline V gene sequence: CDR1 GTSNPN, CDR2 SVGIG (reference sequence). The CDR3 DNA sequence: TGTGCCTGGAGTCCGGGTGAAAAACTGTTTTTT. It encodes CAWSPGEKLFF.

This sequence joins TRBV24-1 and TRBJ2-1; the D gene is possibly TRBD2 (6 bases). Germline CDR1 reads KGHDR; CDR2 reads SFDVKD. Deletions cut 3 bases from V and 3 bases from J, with 17 bases between. CDR3 length: 17 amino acids. The CDR3 sequence is CATSDPGSGTYYNEQFF. CDR3 DNA: TGTGCCACCAGTGATCCCGGTAGCGGTACTTACTACAATGAGCAGTTCTTC.

The genes are TRBV14 and TRBJ2-1, with 7 nucleotides matching TRBD2. V was pared by 0 bases and J by 4 bases, with 15 bases of the junction left unmatched. Per the germline V gene, CDR1 is SGHDN and CDR2 is FVKESK. The CDR3 consists of 19 residues. CDR3 region: CASSQDRSSGPKLYNEQFF. CDR3 in DNA: TGTGCCAGCAGCCAAGATAGGTCTAGCGGCCCAAAACTGTACAATGAGCAGTTCTTC.